These 31 T cell receptor beta chains share one sample of origin, sequenced in a study of T cell responses to AZD1222 COVID-19 vaccine. Measured with immunoSEQ multiplex PCR; TCRdb has only the in-frame clones, and not every one. Here the sample spans about 78,000 clones, 87% being singletons. The input for sequencing was peripheral blood, taken on day 0 of AZD1222 vaccination. All receptors come from an adult in good health.

The gene calls are TRBV5-4 and TRBJ1-6; D gene ambiguous. V shed 4 bases and J shed 6 bases, with 14 bases lying between them. CDR3 length: 15 amino acids. Germline-derived CDR1 and CDR2 are SGHNT and YYREEE (reference sequence). This CDR3 reads CASSKKNTRNSPLHF. CDR3 DNA: TGTGCCAGCAGCAAAAAAAACACCCGTAATTCACCCCTCCACTTT.

The rearrangement links TRBV5-5 to TRBJ2-4, with 11 bases identical to TRBD1. The CDR3 runs 17 residues. V trimming: 4 bases; J trimming: 3 bases; junction bases outside the gene matches: 9. Looked up from germline, CDR1 is SGHKS and CDR2 is YYEKEE (reference sequence). The CDR3 coding sequence is TGTGCCAGCAGCCATATAGGACAGGGGGCAGTCAAAAACATTCAGTACTTC. It yields the protein CASSHIGQGAVKNIQYF.

The V call is TRBV30, the J call TRBJ2-2; D may be TRBD2 (6 bases). CDR3 length: 16 amino acids. CDR1 and CDR2 (germline): GTSNPN, SVGIG (reference sequence). The V and J ends lost 3 bases and 2 bases respectively, with 16 bases between them. The CDR3 nucleotides read TGTGCCTGGAGGTCCTTAAGGACTACAAACACCGGGGAGCTGTTTTTT. It is translated as CAWRSLRTTNTGELFF. The variable domain in full, completed from reference TRBV30 and TRBJ2-2, reads SQTIHQWPATLVQPVGSPLSLECTVEGTSNPNLYWYRQAAGRGLQLLFYSVGIGQISSEVPQNLSASRPQDRQFILSSKKLLLSDSGFYLCAWRSLRTTNTGELFFGEGSRLTVL.

The V call is TRBV28, the J call TRBJ2-1; TRBD1 matches 9 bases. Germline loops: CDR1 MDHEN, CDR2 SYDVKM. The CDR3 consists of 16 residues. J lost 1 base, V lost 1 base, and 2 bases had no gene match. The CDR3 coding sequence is TGTGCCAGCAGTTTATTAGGACAGGGGTCCTACAATGAGCAGTTCTTC. This encodes CASSLLGQGSYNEQFF.

J is TRBJ2-2 and V is TRBV5-8; 7 bases align to TRBD2. V lost 10 bases and J lost 3; bases outside the gene matches: 9. Germline V CDR1 and CDR2: SGHTS, YDEGEE. The CDR3 contains 14 residues. In DNA, the CDR3 is TGTGCCTCAAGGAGACTAGCTGACACCGGGGAGCTGTTTTTT. Protein: CASRRLADTGELFF.

The V and J genes are TRBV2 and TRBJ2-7, with 9 bases matching TRBD2. Germline V CDR1 and CDR2: SNHLY, FYNNEI. Trimming cost V 4 bases and J 7 bases; bases outside gene matches: 8. The CDR3 extends over 14 amino acids. The CDR3 loop is CASSAGIAGAEQYF. The CDR3 DNA follows: TGTGCCAGCAGTGCCGGGATAGCGGGAGCAGAGCAGTACTTC.

In this sample, this clone turned up a few times. The chain employs TRBV19 and TRBJ2-3, with D possibly TRBD2 on 6 matching bases. The CDR3 has 14 residues. Germline V lookup: CDR1 LNHDA, CDR2 SQIVND (reference sequence). With 5 bases removed from V and 2 bases from J, the gap between germline ends came to 11 bases. Here the CDR3 reads CASSGGFFTDTQYF. CDR3 sequence (DNA): TGTGCCAGTAGTGGAGGGTTTTTCACAGATACGCAGTATTTT.

This clone was counted a few times. The CDR3 spells CASSQVTNTGELFF. Written as DNA, the CDR3 is TGTGCCAGCAGCCAAGTAACGAACACCGGGGAGCTGTTTTTT. The V call is TRBV4-2, the J call TRBJ2-2; no firm D call. Trimming cost V 1 base and J 0 bases, with 3 bases left between them. The CDR3 totals 14 residues. Germline V gene data show CDR1 as LGHNA and CDR2 as YNFKEQ.

This clone came up a few times. This specimen includes other DNA sequences encoding the same CDR3. Here the CDR3 reads CASSVANGNTGELFF. Here the CDR3 DNA reads TGTGCCAGCAGCGTAGCAAATGGGAACACCGGGGAGCTGTTTTTT. This chain joins TRBV9 and TRBJ2-2; D ambiguous. Trimming cost V 0 bases and J 1 base, with 7 bases left between them. This CDR3 has 15 residues. Germline V gene lookup returns CDR1 SGDLS and CDR2 YYNGEE.

The rearrangement links TRBV6-6 to TRBJ2-1; 7 nucleotides align to TRBD2. V trimming: 6 bases; J trimming: 8 bases; junction bases outside the gene matches: 7. The germline gives CDR1 MNHNY, CDR2 SVGAGI (reference sequence). The CDR3 sequence is 13 residues long. In DNA, the CDR3 is TGTGCCAGCAGCGGGGAGGGCCAGGATGAGCAGTTCTTC. Its protein is CASSGEGQDEQFF.

The V gene is TRBV6-4, the J gene TRBJ1-2; D possibly corresponds to TRBD1 (6 bases). This CDR3 is 15 amino acids long. V lost 6 bases, J lost 5 bases, and 19 bases lay in between. CDR1 and CDR2 (germline): MRHNA, SNTAGT. CDR3 sequence reads: CASRSGQSGQYGYTF. The CDR3, as DNA: TGTGCCAGCAGGAGTGGACAGAGCGGACAATATGGCTACACCTTC.

This chain uses TRBV5-4 with TRBJ1-1; maybe TRBD1 (5 bases). The germline gives CDR1 SGHNT, CDR2 YYREEE (reference sequence). CDR3 length: 12 residues. Trimming stripped 4 bases from V and 6 bases from J, with 10 bases between. Here the CDR3 reads CASSLGGPEAFF. The CDR3 region has the DNA TGTGCCAGCAGCCTGGGGGGTCCTGAAGCTTTCTTT. Full variable domain (outside the CDR3, taken from reference TRBV5-4 and TRBJ1-1): ETGVTQSPTHLIKTRGQQVTLRCSSQSGHNTVSWYQQALGQGPQFIFQYYREEENGRGNFPPRFSGLQFPNYSSELNVNALELDDSALYLCASSLGGPEAFFGQGTRLTVV.

The chain joins TRBV27 to TRBJ1-1; D is unresolved. The CDR3 has 16 residues. The germline CDR1 and CDR2 sequences are MNHEY and SMNVEV (reference sequence). V was shortened by 0 bases and J by 1 base, with 12 bases between the two germline ends. Here the CDR3 DNA reads TGTGCCAGCAGTTTATCCCCAAAGTTCGAGAACACTGAAGCTTTCTTT. This codes for CASSLSPKFENTEAFF.

The V and J genes are TRBV5-1 and TRBJ1-1; no reliable D call. The germline V gene has CDR1 SGHRS and CDR2 YFSETQ. The CDR3 covers 14 residues. V lost 4 bases, J lost 1 base, and 11 bases lay in between. CDR3 region: CASSIGPKNTEAFF. CDR3 bases: TGCGCCAGCAGCATAGGACCTAAGAACACTGAAGCTTTCTTT.

The chain links TRBV25-1 to TRBJ2-5; D may be TRBD2 (6 bases). The CDR3 runs 12 residues. V lost 8 bases to trimming and J lost 5 bases, with 12 bases between them. CDR1 MGHDK and CDR2 SYGVNS come from the germline V gene. The CDR3 region has the DNA TGTGCCAGCCAGATCAGCGGGGAGACCCAGTACTTC. This sequence encodes CASQISGETQYF.

The chain employs TRBV30 and TRBJ1-3, with TRBD1 matching 9 bases. The CDR3 has 11 residues. The V segment lost 1 base and the J segment 16 bases; nucleotides outside the gene matches: 5. CDR1 and CDR2 (germline): GTSNPN, SVGIG (reference sequence). This chain's CDR3 is CAWSAGTGRYF. DNA for the CDR3: TGTGCCTGGAGTGCCGGGACAGGGAGGTATTTT.

In this sample, this clone turned up once. The chain combines TRBV29-1 with TRBJ1-1; D is unresolved. Germline V gene lookup returns CDR1 SQVTM and CDR2 ANQGSEA. Trimming pared 7 bases from V and 3 bases from J, leaving 15 bases between. CDR3 length: 13 amino acids. CDR3 amino acids: CSARPARDTEAFF. The DNA of the CDR3 is TGCAGCGCTCGACCGGCACGGGACACTGAAGCTTTCTTT. The full variable domain, with the rest looked up from reference TRBV29-1 and TRBJ1-1, is SAVISQKPSRDICQRGTSLTIQCQVDSQVTMMFWYRQQPGQSLTLIATANQGSEATYESGFVIDKFPISRPNLTFSTLTVSNMSPEDSSIYLCSARPARDTEAFFGQGTRLTVV.

This chain links TRBV28 with TRBJ2-7; TRBD1 is a possible D gene (6 bases). The CDR3 loop spans 14 amino acids. V lost 5 bases, J lost 3 bases, and 14 bases lay in between. Germline CDR1 MDHEN, CDR2 SYDVKM. The CDR3, as DNA: TGTGCCAGCAGTCCGGCCGGGACAATCTACGAGCAGTACTTC. The encoded protein is CASSPAGTIYEQYF.

The V call is TRBV5-6, the J call TRBJ1-5, with D hard to call. The CDR3 extends over 15 amino acids. Trimming cost V 3 bases and J 0 bases, with 10 bases left between them. Germline assignment: CDR1 SGHDT and CDR2 YYEEEE. Written as DNA, the CDR3 is TGTGCCAGCAGCTCCGGGCCTTATAGCAATCAGCCCCAGCATTTT. Its translation: CASSSGPYSNQPQHF. Complete variable domain (other parts from reference TRBV5-6 and TRBJ1-5): DAGVTQSPTHLIKTRGQQVTLRCSPKSGHDTVSWYQQALGQGPQFIFQYYEEEERQRGNFPDRFSGHQFPNYSSELNVNALLLGDSALYLCASSSGPYSNQPQHFGDGTRLSIL.

The V gene is TRBV6-5, the J gene TRBJ2-1, with a possible D match to TRBD2 (6 bases). The germline V gene encodes CDR1 MNHEY and CDR2 SVGAGI. V lost 6 bases to trimming and J lost 8 bases, with 20 bases between them. The CDR3 has 15 amino acids. CDR3 in DNA: TGTGCCAGCAGCACCGGGAGCGCCGGGCAGGATGAGCAGTTCTTC. This codes for CASSTGSAGQDEQFF.

V and J are TRBV3-1 (or the pseudogene TRBV3-2) and TRBJ2-2; tentative D call: TRBD2 (6 bases). V dropped 4 bases and J dropped 2 bases, with 8 bases sitting between them. Germline V gene sequence: CDR1 LGHDT, CDR2 YNNKEL (reference sequence). The CDR3 is made up of 14 amino acids. CDR3 sequence reads: CASSRGINTGELFF. CDR3 nucleotide sequence: TGTGCCAGCAGCCGCGGGATAAACACCGGGGAGCTGTTTTTT.

This rearrangement joins TRBV5-5 to TRBJ1-3; D remains ambiguous. Germline CDR1 reads SGHKS; CDR2 reads YYEKEE (reference sequence). The CDR3 has 15 residues. Trimming removed 4 bases at V and 0 bases at J, with 11 bases between. As DNA, the CDR3 is TGTGCCAGCAGCACGCACACCACCTCTGGAAACACCATATATTTT. Its protein product is CASSTHTTSGNTIYF.

The chain joins TRBV7-9 to TRBJ1-2; no firm D call. CDR1 and CDR2 from the germline V gene are SEHNR and FQNEAQ (reference sequence). CDR3 length equals 13 residues. The V gene lost 5 bases and the J gene lost 5 bases, with 12 bases spanning the gap. Here the CDR3 reads CASSPQDTYGYTF. The CDR3 region has the DNA TGTGCCAGCAGCCCTCAAGACACGTATGGCTACACCTTC.

This rearrangement joins TRBV6-1 to TRBJ2-7; D possibly corresponds to TRBD2 (5 bases). V was cut by 3 bases and J by 0 bases, with 12 bases left in between. Per germline, CDR1 MNHNS and CDR2 SASEGT. The CDR3 spans 15 residues. The DNA of the CDR3 is TGTGCCAGCAGTGATGGGAGTAGCGACTCCTACGAGCAGTACTTC. Residues: CASSDGSSDSYEQYF.

In this sample, this clone is medium-sized. The genes are TRBV6-5 and TRBJ2-3; tentative D call: TRBD2 (6 bases). The CDR3 spans 14 residues. V lost 2 bases to trimming and J lost 5 bases, with 11 bases between them. The germline CDR1 and CDR2 sequences are MNHEY and SVGAGI. The CDR3 DNA sequence: TGTGCCAGCAGTTACGCAGCGGGCGGAGATACGCAGTATTTT. It encodes CASSYAAGGDTQYF.

This clone has a single count. The chain has TRBV3-1 (or the pseudogene TRBV3-2) and TRBJ2-1; D uncertain. The CDR3 spans 13 residues. Germline V gene data show CDR1 as LGHDT and CDR2 as YNNKEL (reference sequence). V was shortened by 2 bases and J by 13 bases, with 15 bases between the two germline ends. The DNA for the CDR3 is TGTGCCAGCAGCCAACTCCCGGACCCCAATCAGTTCTTC. Its translation: CASSQLPDPNQFF.

The chain carries TRBV5-1 and TRBJ2-2; TRBD2 is a possible D gene (6 bases). Germline-derived CDR1 and CDR2 are SGHRS and YFSETQ. Trimming removed 4 bases from V and 7 bases from J, with 14 bases in between. CDR3 size: 14 residues. In DNA, the CDR3 is TGCGCCAGCAGCCCGCCGGGGCGGGGCGGGGAGCTGTTTTTT. This encodes CASSPPGRGGELFF. The full variable domain, completed using reference TRBV5-1 and TRBJ2-2, is KAGVTQTPRYLIKTRGQQVTLSCSPISGHRSVSWYQQTPGQGLQFLFEYFSETQRNKGNFPGRFSGRQFSNSRSEMNVSTLELGDSALYLCASSPPGRGGELFFGEGSRLTVL.

The chain links TRBV18 to TRBJ1-2; 9 nucleotides align to TRBD1. V gave up 1 base and J gave up 4 bases; unmatched junction bases: 10. Germline CDR1 reads KGHSH; CDR2 reads LQKENI. This CDR3 is built from 17 residues. In DNA form, the CDR3 reads TGTGCCAGCTCACCACAATATCCGGGACAGGGAATCTATGGCTACACCTTC. Translating it yields CASSPQYPGQGIYGYTF.

The CDR3 DNA follows: TGTGCCAGCAGTTTGGGCCAGAGGGACACTGAAGCTTTCTTT. Translating gives CASSLGQRDTEAFF. The chain is built from TRBV27 and TRBJ1-1; D unclear. Trimming took off 3 bases at V and 3 bases at J, with 11 bases between the two ends. There are 14 residues in the CDR3. Germline V gene lookup returns CDR1 MNHEY and CDR2 SMNVEV (reference sequence).

This chain connects TRBV11-3 to TRBJ2-2; a weak D match, TRBD2 (6 bases). V lost 2 bases and J lost 5, with 9 bases in between. CDR3 length: 14 amino acids. The germline V gene encodes CDR1 SGHNT and CDR2 YENEEA. In nucleotides, the CDR3 is TGTGCCAGCAGCTTATCGGGGGATACCGGGGAGCTGTTTTTT. It specifies CASSLSGDTGELFF.

The chain is built from TRBV6-1 and TRBJ2-1; the D gene is possibly TRBD2 (6 bases). CDR1 is MNHNS, CDR2 SASEGT, per germline. V lost 2 bases and J 4 bases, leaving 15 bases between the germline ends. This CDR3 is 16 amino acids long. CDR3 sequence (DNA): TGTGCCAGCAGTGAACCGACTAGGGATCCATACAATGAGCAGTTCTTC. Translation: CASSEPTRDPYNEQFF.